This TCR beta chain was documented in a study of cytomegalovirus exposure and HLA in healthy donors. Across the whole study: Early released data comprised tens of millions of unique TCRs from HLA-typed donors.

Losses at the gene ends were 1 base for V and 4 bases for J; bases not matched to a gene: 6. This CDR3 is built from 15 residues. Germline assignment: CDR1 SGHRS and CDR2 YFSETQ. The PCR ran on 60 Vbeta and 13 Jbeta primers. Clones were read by immunoSEQ multiplex PCR, and TCRdb kept only the in-frame ones, dropping some. The sample contains 100,000 to 150,000 clones, about 11% of which appear only once. Only a few counts were recorded for this clone. This chain links TRBV5-1 with TRBJ1-1; TRBD1 aligns across 8 bases. The clonotype originates from a woman younger than 30 in good health and CMV-seropositive. Sequencing used PBMCs. CDR3 bases: TGCGCCAGCAGCTTGTTTTCCCAGGGGGCCACTGAAGCTTTCTTT. Translating gives CASSLFSQGATEAFF.